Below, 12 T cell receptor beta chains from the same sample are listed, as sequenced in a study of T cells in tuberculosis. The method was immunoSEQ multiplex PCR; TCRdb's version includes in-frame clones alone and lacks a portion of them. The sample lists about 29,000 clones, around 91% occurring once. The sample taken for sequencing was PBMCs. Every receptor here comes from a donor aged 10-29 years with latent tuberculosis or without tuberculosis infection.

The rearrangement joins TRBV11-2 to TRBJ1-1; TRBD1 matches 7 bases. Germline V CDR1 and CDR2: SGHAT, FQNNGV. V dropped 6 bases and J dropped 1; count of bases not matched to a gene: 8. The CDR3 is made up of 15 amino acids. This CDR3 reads CASRRRQGANTEAFF. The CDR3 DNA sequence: TGTGCCAGCAGACGCCGACAGGGCGCGAACACTGAAGCTTTCTTT.

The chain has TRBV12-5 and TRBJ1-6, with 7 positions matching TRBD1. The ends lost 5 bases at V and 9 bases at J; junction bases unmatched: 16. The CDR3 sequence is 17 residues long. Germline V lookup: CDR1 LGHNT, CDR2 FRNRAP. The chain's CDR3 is CASGILQGPESFSPLHF. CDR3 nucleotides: TGTGCTAGTGGTATCCTACAGGGGCCAGAGTCCTTTTCACCCCTCCACTTT.

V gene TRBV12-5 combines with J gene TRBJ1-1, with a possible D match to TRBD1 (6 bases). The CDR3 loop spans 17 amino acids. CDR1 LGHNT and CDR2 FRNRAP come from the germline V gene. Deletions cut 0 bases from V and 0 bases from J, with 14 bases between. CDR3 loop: CASGLVLARDMNTEAFF. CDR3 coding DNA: TGTGCTAGTGGTTTGGTACTGGCCAGGGACATGAACACTGAAGCTTTCTTT.

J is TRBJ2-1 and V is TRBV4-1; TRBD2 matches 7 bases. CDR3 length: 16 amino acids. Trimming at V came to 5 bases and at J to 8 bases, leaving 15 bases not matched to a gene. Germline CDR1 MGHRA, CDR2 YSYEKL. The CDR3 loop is CASSKPGGLPRDEQFF. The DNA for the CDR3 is TGCGCCAGCAGCAAACCGGGAGGACTCCCGCGGGATGAGCAGTTCTTC.

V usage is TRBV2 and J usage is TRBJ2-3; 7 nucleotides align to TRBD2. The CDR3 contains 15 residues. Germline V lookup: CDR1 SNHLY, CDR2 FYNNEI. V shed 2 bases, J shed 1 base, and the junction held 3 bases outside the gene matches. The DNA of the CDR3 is TGTGCCAGCAGTGAACGCCTAGCGGGCACAGATACGCAGTATTTT. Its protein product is CASSERLAGTDTQYF.

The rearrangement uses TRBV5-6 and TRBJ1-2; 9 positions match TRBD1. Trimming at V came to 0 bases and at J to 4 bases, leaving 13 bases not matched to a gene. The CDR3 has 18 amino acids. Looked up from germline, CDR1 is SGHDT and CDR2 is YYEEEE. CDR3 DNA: TGTGCCAGCAGCTTGGTTAGGGACAGGGTTCAAATGAGCTATGGCTACACCTTC. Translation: CASSLVRDRVQMSYGYTF.

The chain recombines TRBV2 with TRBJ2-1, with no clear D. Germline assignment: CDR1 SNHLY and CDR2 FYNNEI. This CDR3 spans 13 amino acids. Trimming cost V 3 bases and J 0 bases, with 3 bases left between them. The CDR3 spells CASSDSSYNEQFF. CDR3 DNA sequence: TGTGCCAGCAGTGACAGCTCCTACAATGAGCAGTTCTTC.

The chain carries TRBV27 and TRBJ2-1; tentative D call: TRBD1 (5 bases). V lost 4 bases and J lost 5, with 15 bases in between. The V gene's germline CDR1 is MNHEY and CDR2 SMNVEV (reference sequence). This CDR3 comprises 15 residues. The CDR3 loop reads CASSYQGLNHNEQFF. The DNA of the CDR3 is TGTGCCAGCAGTTATCAGGGCTTGAATCACAATGAGCAGTTCTTC.

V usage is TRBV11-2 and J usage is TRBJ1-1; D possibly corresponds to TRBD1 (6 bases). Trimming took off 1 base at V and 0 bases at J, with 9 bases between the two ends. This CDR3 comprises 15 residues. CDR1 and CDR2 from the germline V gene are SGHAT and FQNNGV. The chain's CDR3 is CASSLVQGLNTEAFF. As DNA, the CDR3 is TGTGCCAGCAGCTTAGTACAGGGATTGAACACTGAAGCTTTCTTT.

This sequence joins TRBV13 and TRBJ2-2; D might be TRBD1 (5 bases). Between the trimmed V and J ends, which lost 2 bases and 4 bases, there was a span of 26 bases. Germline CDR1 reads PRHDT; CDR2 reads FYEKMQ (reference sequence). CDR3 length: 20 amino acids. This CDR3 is CASSLNSFAAGRIGTGELFF. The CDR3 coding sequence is TGTGCCAGCAGCTTAAACAGCTTCGCGGCAGGGCGGATTGGCACCGGGGAGCTGTTTTTT.

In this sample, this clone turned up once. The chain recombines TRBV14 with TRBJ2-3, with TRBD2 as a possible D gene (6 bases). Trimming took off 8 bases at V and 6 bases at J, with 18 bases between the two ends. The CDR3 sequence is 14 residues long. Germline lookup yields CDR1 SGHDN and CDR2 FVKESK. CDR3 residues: CASSLALGWDTQYF. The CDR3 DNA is TGTGCCAGCTCGCTAGCGCTGGGGTGGGATACGCAGTATTTT.

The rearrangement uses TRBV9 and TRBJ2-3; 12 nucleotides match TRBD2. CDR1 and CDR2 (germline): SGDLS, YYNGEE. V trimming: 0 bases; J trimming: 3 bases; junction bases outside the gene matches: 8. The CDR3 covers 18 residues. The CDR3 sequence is CASSVGASGGVVTDTQYF. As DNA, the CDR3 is TGTGCCAGCAGCGTAGGGGCTAGCGGGGGGGTGGTAACAGATACGCAGTATTTT.